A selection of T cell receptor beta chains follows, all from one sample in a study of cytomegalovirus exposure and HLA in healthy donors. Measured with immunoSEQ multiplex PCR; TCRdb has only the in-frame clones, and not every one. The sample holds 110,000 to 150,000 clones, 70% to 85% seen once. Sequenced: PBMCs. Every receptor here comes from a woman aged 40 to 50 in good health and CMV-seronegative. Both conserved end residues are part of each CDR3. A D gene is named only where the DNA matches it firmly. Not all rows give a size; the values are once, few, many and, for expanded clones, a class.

CDR3nt: TGTGCCAGCAGCCGGAGGACAGTAGCTAATGAAAAACTGTTTTTT
CDR3aa: CASSRRTVANEKLFF
j_gene: TRBJ1-4
d_gene: -
v_gene: TRBV11-2
abundance: -

CDR3nt: TGCGCCAGCAGCATGGGACACCTCGCCGGGGAGCTGTTTTTT
CDR3aa: CASSMGHLAGELFF
j_gene: TRBJ2-2
d_gene: -
v_gene: TRBV4-1
abundance: few

CDR3nt: TGTGCCAGCAGTGAACAGGGCTTGAACACTGAAGCTTTCTTT
CDR3aa: CASSEQGLNTEAFF
j_gene: TRBJ1-1
d_gene: -
v_gene: TRBV6-1
abundance: -

CDR3nt: TGTGCCAGCAGCGTCGGGACGGGACTAGCTTCATCCATCCAGCAGTTCTTC
CDR3aa: CASSVGTGLASSIQQFF
j_gene: TRBJ2-1
d_gene: TRBD2
v_gene: TRBV9
abundance: -

CDR3nt: TGTGCCAGCAGTTACTCGAGGTTAACCCAAGAGACCCAGTACTTC
CDR3aa: CASSYSRLTQETQYF
j_gene: TRBJ2-5
d_gene: -
v_gene: TRBV6-6
abundance: -

CDR3nt: TGCAGCGTAGGGGACAGGGCGGGCGAGCAGTACTTC
CDR3aa: CSVGDRAGEQYF
j_gene: TRBJ2-7
d_gene: TRBD1
v_gene: TRBV29-1
abundance: -

CDR3nt: TGTGCCAGCAGCCCCACCCTGGGCACCCCCAATGAGCAGTTCTTC
CDR3aa: CASSPTLGTPNEQFF
j_gene: TRBJ2-1
d_gene: -
v_gene: TRBV7-9
abundance: few

CDR3nt: TGTGCCAGCAGCGTAGGGGGACAAAGCCGTTCCGGGGCCAACGTCCTGACTTTC
CDR3aa: CASSVGGQSRSGANVLTF
j_gene: TRBJ2-6
d_gene: -
v_gene: TRBV9
abundance: -

CDR3nt: TGTGCCAGTAGTATTTTCGGGGGGCTTCCTCCCTACGAGCAGTACTTC
CDR3aa: CASSIFGGLPPYEQYF
j_gene: TRBJ2-7
d_gene: -
v_gene: TRBV19
abundance: -

CDR3nt: TGCGCCAGCAGCTCGGGACAGGGGCAACTAAGCTATGGCTACACCTTC
CDR3aa: CASSSGQGQLSYGYTF
j_gene: TRBJ1-2
d_gene: TRBD1
v_gene: TRBV5-1
abundance: -

CDR3nt: TGTGCCAGCAGCTCCGCCCTTCAGGGGGCGAGTGAAAAACTGTTTTTT
CDR3aa: CASSSALQGASEKLFF
j_gene: TRBJ1-4
d_gene: TRBD1
v_gene: TRBV13
abundance: -

CDR3nt: TGTGCCAGCAGCATCTACAGGGGCACTGAAGCTTTCTTT
CDR3aa: CASSIYRGTEAFF
j_gene: TRBJ1-1
d_gene: TRBD1
v_gene: TRBV6-4
abundance: -

CDR3nt: TGTGCCAGCAGTGAATTACAGGGGGCGATAGGAGAGACCCAGTACTTC
CDR3aa: CASSELQGAIGETQYF
j_gene: TRBJ2-5
d_gene: TRBD1
v_gene: TRBV6-1
abundance: -

CDR3nt: TGTGCCAGCAGCTCCGGACAGAACACTGAAGCTTTCTTT
CDR3aa: CASSSGQNTEAFF
j_gene: TRBJ1-1
d_gene: -
v_gene: TRBV28
abundance: -

CDR3nt: TGTGCCAGCACCACCTCCGGGCCCCAGCATTTT
CDR3aa: CASTTSGPQHF
j_gene: TRBJ1-5
d_gene: -
v_gene: TRBV2
abundance: -

CDR3nt: TGTGCCAGTAGTTTTCAGGGGGTTGTCGAGTCCACTGAAGCTTTCTTT
CDR3aa: CASSFQGVVESTEAFF
j_gene: TRBJ1-1
d_gene: TRBD1
v_gene: TRBV19
abundance: -

CDR3nt: TGTGCCAGCACCCGAGACATTTACTACGAGCAGTACTTC
CDR3aa: CASTRDIYYEQYF
j_gene: TRBJ2-7
d_gene: -
v_gene: TRBV2
abundance: -

CDR3nt: TGTGCCGTTAACGACGGGGGGCCGGGAAAGGACGAGCAGTACTTC
CDR3aa: CAVNDGGPGKDEQYF
j_gene: TRBJ2-7
d_gene: -
v_gene: TRBV28
abundance: -

CDR3nt: TGTGCCAGCAGTTCGTTGGTGACAGGGATTTCAGCGGGCTACACCTTC
CDR3aa: CASSSLVTGISAGYTF
j_gene: TRBJ1-2
d_gene: TRBD1
v_gene: TRBV28
abundance: -

CDR3nt: TGTGCCAGCATCCCCGGGGGGGCACAGGGGGATACGCAGTATTTT
CDR3aa: CASIPGGAQGDTQYF
j_gene: TRBJ2-3
d_gene: -
v_gene: TRBV28
abundance: -

CDR3nt: TGTGCCACCACCGGGGGGTCAGATACGCAGTATTTT
CDR3aa: CATTGGSDTQYF
j_gene: TRBJ2-3
d_gene: TRBD2
v_gene: TRBV6-5
abundance: once

CDR3nt: TGCGCCAGCAGCTTGGTGACAGGGTTCAAGGAAAAACTGTTTTTT
CDR3aa: CASSLVTGFKEKLFF
j_gene: TRBJ1-4
d_gene: TRBD1
v_gene: TRBV5-1
abundance: -

CDR3nt: TGTGCCAGCGGAGACTTCTATCCCGCAGAGCAGTACTTC
CDR3aa: CASGDFYPAEQYF
j_gene: TRBJ2-7
d_gene: -
v_gene: TRBV11-2
abundance: -

CDR3nt: TGCGCCAGCAGCCAAGATTACTGGGGCGGCGGAAGGGAGCAGTACTTC
CDR3aa: CASSQDYWGGGREQYF
j_gene: TRBJ2-7
d_gene: -
v_gene: TRBV4-3
abundance: -

CDR3nt: TGTGCCAGCAGTTATCACCCGGGACAGGGCTACGAGCAGTACTTC
CDR3aa: CASSYHPGQGYEQYF
j_gene: TRBJ2-7
d_gene: TRBD1
v_gene: TRBV6-5
abundance: -

CDR3nt: TGTGCCAGCAGCTTGTTCGGCTCCTACAATGAGCAGTTCTTC
CDR3aa: CASSLFGSYNEQFF
j_gene: TRBJ2-1
d_gene: -
v_gene: TRBV5-4
abundance: -

CDR3nt: TGTGCCAGCAGCTTAGCCCCCGGACTAGCCAGAACCTACAATGAGCAGTTCTTC
CDR3aa: CASSLAPGLARTYNEQFF
j_gene: TRBJ2-1
d_gene: TRBD2
v_gene: TRBV7-3
abundance: -

CDR3nt: TGTGCCACTAAACCCCCGGGACTCCCGTGGGATGAGCAGTTCTTC
CDR3aa: CATKPPGLPWDEQFF
j_gene: TRBJ2-1
d_gene: -
v_gene: TRBV6-1
abundance: -

CDR3nt: TGTGCCAGCAGTGAAGGTCCTAGCGGGGGCACCGGGGAGCTGTTTTTT
CDR3aa: CASSEGPSGGTGELFF
j_gene: TRBJ2-2
d_gene: TRBD2
v_gene: TRBV2
abundance: -

CDR3nt: TGTGCCAGCAGTGAATTAAGCGGGAGCGACTACAATGAGCAGTTCTTC
CDR3aa: CASSELSGSDYNEQFF
j_gene: TRBJ2-1
d_gene: TRBD2
v_gene: TRBV25-1
abundance: -

CDR3nt: TGTGCCAGCAGCTTAGCGCTGGGCGGCGGGACCTACGAGCAGTACTTC
CDR3aa: CASSLALGGGTYEQYF
j_gene: TRBJ2-7
d_gene: -
v_gene: TRBV7-8
abundance: -

CDR3nt: TGTGCCAGCAGCTTACGGGGGAGAGAGGGTGGCTACACCTTC
CDR3aa: CASSLRGREGGYTF
j_gene: TRBJ1-2
d_gene: -
v_gene: TRBV7-8
abundance: -

CDR3nt: TGCGCCAGCAGTGAGGCCGGGGATTCACCCCTCCACTTT
CDR3aa: CASSEAGDSPLHF
j_gene: TRBJ1-6
d_gene: -
v_gene: TRBV10-1
abundance: -

CDR3nt: TGTGCCAGCAGCTTGGCGGCGACTAGCGCGGGAGAGTGGCACACCGGGGAGCTGTTTTTT
CDR3aa: CASSLAATSAGEWHTGELFF
j_gene: TRBJ2-2
d_gene: TRBD2
v_gene: TRBV5-4
abundance: -

CDR3nt: TGTGCCACCGCTCGATTGACGAGGACCTACGAGCAGTACTTC
CDR3aa: CATARLTRTYEQYF
j_gene: TRBJ2-7
d_gene: -
v_gene: TRBV6-5
abundance: -

CDR3nt: TGTGCCAGCAGCTTATCAGATTACGAGCAGTACTTC
CDR3aa: CASSLSDYEQYF
j_gene: TRBJ2-7
d_gene: -
v_gene: TRBV7-9
abundance: -

CDR3nt: TGCGCCAGCAGCTTAGAGCTCTATAATTCACCCCTCCACTTT
CDR3aa: CASSLELYNSPLHF
j_gene: TRBJ1-6
d_gene: -
v_gene: TRBV5-1
abundance: once

CDR3nt: TGCAGCGTTGACTTTTTAGGGGAAAGACGGTATGGCTACACCTTC
CDR3aa: CSVDFLGERRYGYTF
j_gene: TRBJ1-2
d_gene: -
v_gene: TRBV29-1
abundance: -

CDR3nt: TGTGCCAGCAGCCGACAGGGTGGCGAGACCCAGTACTTC
CDR3aa: CASSRQGGETQYF
j_gene: TRBJ2-5
d_gene: TRBD1
v_gene: TRBV9
abundance: -

CDR3nt: TGTGCCAGCAGCCTCAACTGGAGGCTTGGCTCCTACGAGCAGTACTTC
CDR3aa: CASSLNWRLGSYEQYF
j_gene: TRBJ2-7
d_gene: -
v_gene: TRBV7-3
abundance: -

CDR3nt: TGTGCCAGCAGCTTACTACGCCTGGAGGGAACTGAAGCTTTCTTT
CDR3aa: CASSLLRLEGTEAFF
j_gene: TRBJ1-1
d_gene: -
v_gene: TRBV7-2
abundance: -

CDR3nt: TGTGCCAGCACGAGAGGGATTTCTCCAGCGGACATTCAGTACTTC
CDR3aa: CASTRGISPADIQYF
j_gene: TRBJ2-4
d_gene: -
v_gene: TRBV28
abundance: -

CDR3nt: TGTGCCAGCAGCGTAGCTCGGACACCCATACATCAGCCCCAGCATTTT
CDR3aa: CASSVARTPIHQPQHF
j_gene: TRBJ1-5
d_gene: -
v_gene: TRBV9
abundance: few

CDR3nt: TGCGCCAGCAGGATCCGACAGGGACCAAGCACAGATACGCAGTATTTT
CDR3aa: CASRIRQGPSTDTQYF
j_gene: TRBJ2-3
d_gene: TRBD1
v_gene: TRBV5-1
abundance: -

CDR3nt: TGTGCCAGTAGCACTAGCGGAGAGCAGTTCTTC
CDR3aa: CASSTSGEQFF
j_gene: TRBJ2-1
d_gene: TRBD2
v_gene: TRBV19
abundance: -

CDR3nt: TGTGCCAGCAGTTCGGTGCTGCCCTACGAGCAGTACTTC
CDR3aa: CASSSVLPYEQYF
j_gene: TRBJ2-7
d_gene: -
v_gene: TRBV6-5
abundance: -

CDR3nt: TGTGCCAGCAGCCGGGAATCCTATAATTCACCCCTCCACTTT
CDR3aa: CASSRESYNSPLHF
j_gene: TRBJ1-6
d_gene: -
v_gene: TRBV11-2
abundance: once

CDR3nt: TGTGCCAGCAGTTCCGCGCTGGACAGGGTTCGGAATCAGCCCCAGCATTTT
CDR3aa: CASSSALDRVRNQPQHF
j_gene: TRBJ1-5
d_gene: TRBD1
v_gene: TRBV28
abundance: -

CDR3nt: TGTGCCAGCAGCTTAGGAGGAGCAGGAAACACCATATATTTT
CDR3aa: CASSLGGAGNTIYF
j_gene: TRBJ1-3
d_gene: -
v_gene: TRBV7-9
abundance: -

CDR3nt: TGTGCCAGCACCCGGGGTGGCGGTCGAGGGGAGACCCAGTACTTC
CDR3aa: CASTRGGGRGETQYF
j_gene: TRBJ2-5
d_gene: -
v_gene: TRBV11-2
abundance: -

CDR3nt: TGCGCCAGCAGCCCACAACCTTTGACAGTAGATACGCAGTATTTT
CDR3aa: CASSPQPLTVDTQYF
j_gene: TRBJ2-3
d_gene: -
v_gene: TRBV4-1
abundance: -

CDR3nt: TGCGCCAGCAGCCTCAGACAGGAGCAGTTCTTC
CDR3aa: CASSLRQEQFF
j_gene: TRBJ2-1
d_gene: -
v_gene: TRBV4-3
abundance: -

CDR3nt: TGTGCCAGCAGCTTCTCGAGGGAATTAGCTAACTATGGCTACACCTTC
CDR3aa: CASSFSRELANYGYTF
j_gene: TRBJ1-2
d_gene: -
v_gene: TRBV7-2
abundance: -